The clone carrying this T cell receptor beta chain came up many times. Its antigen is unidentified. V was pared by 3 bases and J by 6 bases, with 15 bases between. Germline V lookup: CDR1 SGHTA, CDR2 FQGNSA. This CDR3 is 15 amino acids long. The source of the sample is a study of T-cell memory formation after mild COVID-19. About the research overall: TCR clustering was largely donor specific. Regarding the study as a whole: That cross-reactive memory joined was suggested by some responding clones appearing in pre-infection memory. What remained unconfirmed was the SARS-CoV-2 specificity of second-wave clones peaking on day 37.

A single record per CDR3 protein comes from TCRdb applying MiXCR to the 5' RACE reads. The data contain over 300,000 distinct CDR3 sequences, more than 20% of them singletons. The receptor comes from a young man who had mild COVID-19 (a few samples of this study predate the infection). Cell type and time point are not known. The sequencing input was PBMCs or a T cell subset sorted from them (not recorded which). The rearrangement joins TRBV7-2 to TRBJ1-5; D might be TRBD1 (5 bases). CDR3 coding DNA: TGTGCCAGCAGCTTTGGGGGTACGAGGGGTCAGCCCCAGCATTTT. Translating it yields CASSFGGTRGQPQHF.